This T cell receptor beta chain stems from a study of T cell changes during pregnancy in multiple sclerosis (dated by TCRdb to between 2018 and 2021). About the study as a whole: The study looked at changes in the T cell repertoire across pregnancy in women with multiple sclerosis.

This clone was seen once. Its antigen remains unidentified. No much larger clone exists at a distance of one base, and base qualities are not known. Receptor amplification or capture employed the immunoSEQ multiplex PCR assay. Drawn from immuneACCESS, this table holds only the in-frame rearrangements with V and J called that TCRdb kept. Clones are partly lost; checked studies trace under half to an unresolved V gene and leave the rest unexplained. A total of roughly 110,000 clones appear in this sample, 80% to 95% of them only once. The ten largest clones add up to approximately 1.6% of the sample. This clonotype originated in a female donor with multiple sclerosis, enrolled in a pregnancy study. The sequenced sample was peripheral blood, obtained after pregnancy.

The DNA sequence is TGTGCCAGCAGCGGACAGTTGGAACAGCCCCAGCATTTT. Its protein reads: CASSGQLEQPQHF. Recombination connected TRBV2 to TRBJ1-5, and perhaps TRBD1 as D gene, on 6 matching bases. Taken from the germline V gene, the CDR1 and CDR2 loops are SNHLY and FYNNEI. The V end loses 6 bases and the J end loses 7 bases, and a stretch of 13 bases separates them. The CDR3 goes from the cysteine to the phenylalanine over 13 residues. The CDR3 DNA has 39 bases and is translated from base 1.